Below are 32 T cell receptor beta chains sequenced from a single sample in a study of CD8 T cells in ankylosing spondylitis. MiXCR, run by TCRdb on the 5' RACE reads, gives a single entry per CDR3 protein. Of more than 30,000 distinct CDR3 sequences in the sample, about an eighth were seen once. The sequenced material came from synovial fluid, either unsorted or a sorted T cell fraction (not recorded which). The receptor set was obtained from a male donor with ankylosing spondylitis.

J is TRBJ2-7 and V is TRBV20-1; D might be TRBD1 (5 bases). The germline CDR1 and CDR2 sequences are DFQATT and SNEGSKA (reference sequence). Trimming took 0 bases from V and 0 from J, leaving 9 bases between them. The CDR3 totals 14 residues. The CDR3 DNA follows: TGCAGTGCTAGAGATATCAGGGACTCCTACGAGCAGTACTTC. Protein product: CSARDIRDSYEQYF.

The DNA of the CDR3 is TGTGCCAGCAGTTTGGGGGGTAGCTCCTACGAGCAGTACTTC. Its translation: CASSLGGSSYEQYF. J is TRBJ2-7 and V is TRBV27; tentative D call: TRBD2 (6 bases). The V gene lost 3 bases and the J gene lost 0 bases, with 9 bases spanning the gap. The CDR3 length is 14 residues. CDR1 and CDR2 (germline): MNHEY, SMNVEV (reference sequence).

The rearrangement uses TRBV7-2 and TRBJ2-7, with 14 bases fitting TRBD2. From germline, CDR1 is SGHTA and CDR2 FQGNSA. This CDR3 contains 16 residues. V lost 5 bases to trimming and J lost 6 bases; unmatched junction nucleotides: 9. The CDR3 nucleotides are TGTGCCAGCAGCGACGGACTAGCGGGAGGACTAAGCGAGCAGTACTTC. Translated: CASSDGLAGGLSEQYF. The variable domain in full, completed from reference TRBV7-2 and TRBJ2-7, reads GAGVSQSPSNKVTEKGKDVELRCDPISGHTALYWYRQSLGQGLEFLIYFQGNSAPDKSGLPSDRFSAERTGGSVSTLTIQRTQQEDSAVYLCASSDGLAGGLSEQYFGPGTRLTVT.

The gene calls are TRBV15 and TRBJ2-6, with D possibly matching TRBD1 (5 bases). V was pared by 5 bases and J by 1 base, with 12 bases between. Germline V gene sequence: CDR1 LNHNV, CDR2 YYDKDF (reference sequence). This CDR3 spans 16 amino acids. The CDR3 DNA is TGTGCCACCAGCGGTACTCAGGGATCTGGGGCCAACGTCCTGACTTTC. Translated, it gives CATSGTQGSGANVLTF.

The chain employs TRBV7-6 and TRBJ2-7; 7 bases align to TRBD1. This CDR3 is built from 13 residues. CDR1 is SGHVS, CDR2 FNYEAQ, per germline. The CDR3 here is CASRPQGIDEQYF. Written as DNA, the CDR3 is TGTGCATCCCGGCCACAGGGGATAGACGAGCAGTACTTC.

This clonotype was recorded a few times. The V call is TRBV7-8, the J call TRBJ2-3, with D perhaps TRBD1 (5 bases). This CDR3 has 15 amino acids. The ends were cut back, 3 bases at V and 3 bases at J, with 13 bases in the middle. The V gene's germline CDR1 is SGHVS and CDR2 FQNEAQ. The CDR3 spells CASSFTGVGTDTQYF. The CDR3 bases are TGTGCCAGCAGCTTTACAGGCGTGGGGACAGATACGCAGTATTTT.

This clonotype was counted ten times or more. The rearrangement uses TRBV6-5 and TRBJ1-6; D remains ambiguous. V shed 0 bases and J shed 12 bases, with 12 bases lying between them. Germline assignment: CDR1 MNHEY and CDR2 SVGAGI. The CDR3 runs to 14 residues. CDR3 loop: CASSYSEGRRPLHF. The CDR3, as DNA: TGTGCCAGCAGTTACTCGGAGGGTAGAAGACCCCTCCACTTT.

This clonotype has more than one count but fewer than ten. CDR3 protein: CASSKTGTLAVETQYF. CDR3 bases: TGTGCCAGTAGTAAAACCGGGACCCTGGCGGTAGAGACCCAGTACTTC. The genes are TRBV19 and TRBJ2-5, with D perhaps TRBD1 or TRBD2 (5 bases each). Trimming cost V 4 bases and J 4 bases, with 19 bases left between them. The germline gives CDR1 LNHDA, CDR2 SQIVND (reference sequence). The CDR3 extends over 16 amino acids. The full variable domain, with the rest looked up from reference TRBV19 and TRBJ2-5, is DGGITQSPKYLFRKEGQNVTLSCEQNLNHDAMYWYRQDPGQGLRLIYYSQIVNDFQKGDIAEGYSVSREKKESFPLTVTSAQKNPTAFYLCASSKTGTLAVETQYFGPGTRLLVL.

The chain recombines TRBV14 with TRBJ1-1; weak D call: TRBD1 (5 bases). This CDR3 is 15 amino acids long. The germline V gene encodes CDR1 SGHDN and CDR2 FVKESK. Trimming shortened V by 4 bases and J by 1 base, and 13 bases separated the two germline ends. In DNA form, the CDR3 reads TGTGCCAGCAGCCTCGGGACTGGATGGAACACTGAAGCTTTCTTT. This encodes CASSLGTGWNTEAFF.

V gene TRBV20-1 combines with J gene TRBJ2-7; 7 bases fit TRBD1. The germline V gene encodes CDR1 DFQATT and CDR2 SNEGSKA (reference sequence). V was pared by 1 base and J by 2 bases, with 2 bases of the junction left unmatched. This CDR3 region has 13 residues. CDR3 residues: CSARAGTAYEQYF. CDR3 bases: TGCAGTGCTAGAGCCGGGACAGCCTACGAGCAGTACTTC.

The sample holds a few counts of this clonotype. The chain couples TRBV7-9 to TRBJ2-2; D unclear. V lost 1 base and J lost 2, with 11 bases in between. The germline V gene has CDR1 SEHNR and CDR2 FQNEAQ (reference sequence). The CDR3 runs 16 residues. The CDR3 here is CASSLGLRSNTGELFF. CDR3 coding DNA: TGTGCCAGCAGCTTAGGTTTGCGGAGCAACACCGGGGAGCTGTTTTTT.

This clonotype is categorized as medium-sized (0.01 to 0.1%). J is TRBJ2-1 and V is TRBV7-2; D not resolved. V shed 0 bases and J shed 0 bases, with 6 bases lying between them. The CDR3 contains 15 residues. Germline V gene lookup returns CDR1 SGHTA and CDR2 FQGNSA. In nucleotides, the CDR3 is TGTGCCAGCAGCTTAGCGCTTGGCTCCTACAATGAGCAGTTCTTC. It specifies CASSLALGSYNEQFF.

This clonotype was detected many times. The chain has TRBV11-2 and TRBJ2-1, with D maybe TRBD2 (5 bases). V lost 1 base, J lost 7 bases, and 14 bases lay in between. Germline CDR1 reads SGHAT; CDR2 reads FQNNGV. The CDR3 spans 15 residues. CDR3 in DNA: TGTGCCAGCAGCTTAGGGACCGAGGGCGTAAATGAGCAGTTCTTC. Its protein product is CASSLGTEGVNEQFF.

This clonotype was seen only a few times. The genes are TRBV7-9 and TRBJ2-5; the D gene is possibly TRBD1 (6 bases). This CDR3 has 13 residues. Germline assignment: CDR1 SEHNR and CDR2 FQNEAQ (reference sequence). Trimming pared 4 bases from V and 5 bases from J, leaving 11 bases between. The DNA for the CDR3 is TGTGCCAGCAGCTCTGGGACATTTGAGACCCAGTACTTC. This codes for CASSSGTFETQYF.

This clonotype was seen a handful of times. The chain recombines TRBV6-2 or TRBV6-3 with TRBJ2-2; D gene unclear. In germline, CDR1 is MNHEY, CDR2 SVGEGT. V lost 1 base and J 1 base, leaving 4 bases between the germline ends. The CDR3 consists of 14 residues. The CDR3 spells CASSYWKNTGELFF. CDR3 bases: TGTGCCAGCAGTTACTGGAAGAACACCGGGGAGCTGTTTTTT.

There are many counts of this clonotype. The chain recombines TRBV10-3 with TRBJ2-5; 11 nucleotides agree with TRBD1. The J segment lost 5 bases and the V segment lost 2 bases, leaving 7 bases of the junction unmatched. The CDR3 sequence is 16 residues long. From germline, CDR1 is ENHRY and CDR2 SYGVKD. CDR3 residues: CAISEPRGQGVETQYF. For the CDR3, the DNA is TGTGCCATCAGTGAGCCGCGGGGACAGGGGGTCGAGACCCAGTACTTC.

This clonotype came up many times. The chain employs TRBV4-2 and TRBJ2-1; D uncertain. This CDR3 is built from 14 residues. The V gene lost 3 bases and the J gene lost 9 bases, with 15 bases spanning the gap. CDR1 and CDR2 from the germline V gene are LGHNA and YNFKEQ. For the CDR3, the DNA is TGTGCCAGCAGCCACCGCCCGGGTCTGGGTGAGCAGTTCTTC. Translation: CASSHRPGLGEQFF.

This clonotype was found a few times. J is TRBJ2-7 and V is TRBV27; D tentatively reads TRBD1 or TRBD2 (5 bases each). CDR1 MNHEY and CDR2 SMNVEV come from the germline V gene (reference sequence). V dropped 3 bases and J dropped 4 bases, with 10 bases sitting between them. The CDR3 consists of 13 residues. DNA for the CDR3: TGTGCCAGCAGTTTTTCAGGGAGTTACGAGCAGTACTTC. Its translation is CASSFSGSYEQYF.

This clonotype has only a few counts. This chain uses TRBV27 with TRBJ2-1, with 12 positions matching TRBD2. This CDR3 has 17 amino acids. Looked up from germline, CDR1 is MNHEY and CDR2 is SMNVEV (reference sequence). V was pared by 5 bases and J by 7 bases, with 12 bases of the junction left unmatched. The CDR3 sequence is CASSPSLAGGPANEQFF. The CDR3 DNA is TGTGCCAGCAGTCCTTCCCTAGCGGGGGGGCCGGCGAATGAGCAGTTCTTC.

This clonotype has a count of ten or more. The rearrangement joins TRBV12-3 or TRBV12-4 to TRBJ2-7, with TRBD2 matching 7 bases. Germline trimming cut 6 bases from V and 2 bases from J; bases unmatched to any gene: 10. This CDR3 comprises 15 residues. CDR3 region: CASSFFSGLPYEQYF. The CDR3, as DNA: TGTGCCAGCAGCTTCTTTAGCGGGCTCCCCTACGAGCAGTACTTC.

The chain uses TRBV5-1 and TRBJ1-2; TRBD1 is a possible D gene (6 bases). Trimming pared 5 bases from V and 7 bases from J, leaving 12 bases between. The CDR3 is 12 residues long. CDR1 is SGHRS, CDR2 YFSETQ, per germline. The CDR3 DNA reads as TGCGCCAGCAGGAGGGGGATGGCTGGCTACACCTTC. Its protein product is CASRRGMAGYTF.

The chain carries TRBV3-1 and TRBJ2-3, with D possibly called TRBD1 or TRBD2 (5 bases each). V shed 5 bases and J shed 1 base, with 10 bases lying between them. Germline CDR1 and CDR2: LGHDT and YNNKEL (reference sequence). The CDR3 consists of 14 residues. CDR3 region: CASSTGRGTDTQYF. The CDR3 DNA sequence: TGTGCCAGCAGCACGGGGCGAGGCACAGATACGCAGTATTTT.

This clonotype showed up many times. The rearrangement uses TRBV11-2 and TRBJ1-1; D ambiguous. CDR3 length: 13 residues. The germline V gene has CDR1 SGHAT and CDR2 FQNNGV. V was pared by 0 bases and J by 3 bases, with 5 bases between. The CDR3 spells CASSLEVHTEAFF. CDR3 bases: TGTGCCAGCAGCTTAGAAGTCCACACTGAAGCTTTCTTT.

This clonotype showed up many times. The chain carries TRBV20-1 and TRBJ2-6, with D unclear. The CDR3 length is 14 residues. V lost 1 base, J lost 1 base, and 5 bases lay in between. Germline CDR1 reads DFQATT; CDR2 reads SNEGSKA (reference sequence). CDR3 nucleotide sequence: TGCAGTGCTAGAGTGGGATCTGGGGCCAACGTCCTGACTTTC. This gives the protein CSARVGSGANVLTF.

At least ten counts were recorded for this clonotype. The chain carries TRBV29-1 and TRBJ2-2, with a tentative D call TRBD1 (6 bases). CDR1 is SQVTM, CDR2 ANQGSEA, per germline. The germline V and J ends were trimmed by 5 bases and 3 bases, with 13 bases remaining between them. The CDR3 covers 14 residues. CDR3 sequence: CSVQGTPDTGELFF. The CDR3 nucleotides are TGCAGCGTTCAGGGGACGCCTGACACCGGGGAGCTGTTTTTT.

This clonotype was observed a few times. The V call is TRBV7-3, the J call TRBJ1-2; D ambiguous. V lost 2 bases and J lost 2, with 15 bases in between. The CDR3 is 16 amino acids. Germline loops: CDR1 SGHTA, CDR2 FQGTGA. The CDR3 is CASSLGIVRRNYGYTF. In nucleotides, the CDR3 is TGTGCCAGCAGCTTAGGAATAGTTCGACGGAACTATGGCTACACCTTC.

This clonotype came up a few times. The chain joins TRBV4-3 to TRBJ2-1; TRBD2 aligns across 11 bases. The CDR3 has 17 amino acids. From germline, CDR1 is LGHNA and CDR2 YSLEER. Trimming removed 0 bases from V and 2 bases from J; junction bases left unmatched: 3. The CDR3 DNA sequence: TGCGCCAGCAGCCAAGACTTTAGCGGGAGGGCCTACAATGAGCAGTTCTTC. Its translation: CASSQDFSGRAYNEQFF.

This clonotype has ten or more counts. CDR3 DNA: TGTGCCAGCAGTGAGGGGCTGCACACTGAAGCTTTCTTT. Its protein product is CASSEGLHTEAFF. The gene calls are TRBV27 and TRBJ1-1, with D possibly TRBD1 on 5 matching bases. This CDR3 spans 13 amino acids. V lost 5 bases to trimming and J lost 3 bases, with 10 bases between them. Looked up from germline, CDR1 is MNHEY and CDR2 is SMNVEV (reference sequence).

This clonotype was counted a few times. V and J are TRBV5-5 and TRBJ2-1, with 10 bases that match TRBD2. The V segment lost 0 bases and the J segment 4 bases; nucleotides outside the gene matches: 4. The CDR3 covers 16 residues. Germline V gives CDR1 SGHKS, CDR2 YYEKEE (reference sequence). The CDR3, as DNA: TGTGCCAGCAGCTTGGCGCTAGCGGGGGAGTACAATGAGCAGTTCTTC. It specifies CASSLALAGEYNEQFF. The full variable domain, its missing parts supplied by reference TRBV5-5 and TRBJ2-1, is DAGVTQSPTHLIKTRGQQVTLRCSPISGHKSVSWYQQVLGQGPQFIFQYYEKEERGRGNFPDRFSARQFPNYSSELNVNALLLGDSALYLCASSLALAGEYNEQFFGPGTRLTVL.

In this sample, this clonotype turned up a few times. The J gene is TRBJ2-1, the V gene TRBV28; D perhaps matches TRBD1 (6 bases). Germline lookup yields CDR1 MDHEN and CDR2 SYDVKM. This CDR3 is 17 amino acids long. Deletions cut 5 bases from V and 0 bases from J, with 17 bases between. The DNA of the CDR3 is TGTGCCAGCAGTCCCCTAGGGGGTGCGAGCTCCTACAATGAGCAGTTCTTC. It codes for CASSPLGGASSYNEQFF. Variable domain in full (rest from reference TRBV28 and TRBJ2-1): DVKVTQSSRYLVKRTGEKVFLECVQDMDHENMFWYRQDPGLGLRLIYFSYDVKMKEKGDIPEGYSVSREKKERFSLILESASTNQTSMYLCASSPLGGASSYNEQFFGPGTRLTVL.

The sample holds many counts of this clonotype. CDR3: CASSQAVAGDQDQYF. In DNA, the CDR3 is TGTGCCAGCAGCCAAGCGGTAGCGGGAGATCAGGACCAGTACTTC. This rearrangement joins TRBV3-1 to TRBJ2-5, with 9 bases fitting TRBD2. V dropped 1 base and J dropped 10; count of bases not matched to a gene: 10. CDR1 LGHDT and CDR2 YNNKEL come from the germline V gene (reference sequence). The CDR3 is made up of 15 amino acids.

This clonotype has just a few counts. In DNA, the CDR3 is TGTGCCAGCAGCTTAGCGCTCAGGGGGACCTACAATGAGCAGTTCTTC. Amino acid sequence: CASSLALRGTYNEQFF. The rearrangement uses TRBV7-2 and TRBJ2-1, with 7 bases matching TRBD1. After removal of 0 bases from V and 2 bases from J, the junction contained 4 bases not matched to a gene. The CDR3 has 16 residues. Germline CDR1 is SGHTA and CDR2 is FQGNSA.